This passage covers 16 T cell receptor beta chains from one sample sequenced in a study of T cells after yellow fever vaccination. TCRdb redid the calling of the 5' RACE reads with MiXCR, one entry per CDR3 protein. The table has around 610,000 distinct CDR3 sequences, 13% seen once. This specimen was PBMCs, taken on the day of the yellow fever booster vaccination. The receptors were gathered from a man younger than 45 who received the YFV17D yellow fever vaccine.

This clonotype turned up a few times. The chain joins TRBV10-3 to TRBJ2-7; 9 bases are a match to TRBD2. Looked up from germline, CDR1 is ENHRY and CDR2 is SYGVKD. With V trimmed by 9 bases and J by 3 bases, 3 bases remained unmatched. The CDR3 has 12 amino acids. DNA for the CDR3: TGTGCCATAGCTAGCGGGGTCTACGAGCAGTACTTC. Its protein is CAIASGVYEQYF.

This rearrangement joins TRBV7-6 to TRBJ2-7, with D unclear. The CDR3 contains 13 residues. The germline V and J ends were trimmed by 4 bases and 7 bases, with 14 bases remaining between them. CDR1 is SGHVS and CDR2 is FNYEAQ in the germline V gene. In nucleotides, the CDR3 is TGTGCCAGCAGCTGGGCCTCGTATCGGGAGCAGTACTTC. This translates into CASSWASYREQYF.

This clonotype was counted a few times. The chain uses TRBV5-1 and TRBJ2-7; tentative D call: TRBD1 (6 bases). Germline-derived CDR1 and CDR2 are SGHRS and YFSETQ. V was trimmed by 4 bases and J by 2 bases, leaving 13 bases between them. The CDR3 totals 14 residues. Here the CDR3 reads CASSTSGTTYEQYF. The CDR3 nucleotides read TGCGCCAGCAGCACATCCGGGACAACCTACGAGCAGTACTTC.

This clonotype was seen ten or more times. The J gene is TRBJ2-7, the V gene TRBV6-2 or TRBV6-3; 9 bases align to TRBD1. There are 13 residues in the CDR3. The germline CDR1 and CDR2 sequences are MNHEY and SVGEGT. V gave up 6 bases and J gave up 3 bases; unmatched junction bases: 3. CDR3 sequence reads: CASRGTGLYEQYF. CDR3 DNA: TGTGCCAGCAGGGGGACAGGGCTCTACGAGCAGTACTTC.

The chain has TRBV10-3 and TRBJ2-7, with 10 bases fitting TRBD1. This CDR3 has 13 amino acids. Germline assignment: CDR1 ENHRY and CDR2 SYGVKD. V trimming: 5 bases; J trimming: 10 bases; junction bases outside the gene matches: 8. This CDR3 reads CAISTSGQGGQYF. The CDR3 region has the DNA TGTGCCATCAGTACCAGCGGACAGGGGGGACAGTACTTC.

The V call is TRBV7-2, the J call TRBJ2-3, with a possible D match to TRBD1 (6 bases). Trimming took 1 base from V and 0 from J, leaving 11 bases between them. The CDR3 is 16 residues long. Germline CDR1 is SGHTA and CDR2 is FQGNSA. The CDR3 sequence: CASSLGMGASTDTQYF. The CDR3 nucleotides are TGTGCCAGCAGCTTAGGGATGGGGGCTAGCACAGATACGCAGTATTTT.

This clonotype was observed a handful of times. The rearrangement joins TRBV28 to TRBJ2-7; D gene ambiguous. Germline V CDR1 and CDR2: MDHEN, SYDVKM. The CDR3 runs 15 residues. The V gene lost 2 bases and the J gene lost 3 bases, with 14 bases spanning the gap. The CDR3 bases are TGTGCCAGCAGTTTAAGACCATCCGTCCACTACGAGCAGTACTTC. It encodes CASSLRPSVHYEQYF.

This chain joins TRBV9 and TRBJ2-1; D ambiguous. Germline values: CDR1 SGDLS, CDR2 YYNGEE. The CDR3 contains 15 residues. Trimming left V 4 bases short and J 3 bases short, with 14 bases between. CDR3 protein: CASSPQVEVYNEQFF. The CDR3 DNA reads as TGTGCCAGCAGCCCCCAGGTCGAGGTCTACAATGAGCAGTTCTTC. The whole variable domain, remainder taken from reference TRBV9 and TRBJ2-1, is DSGVTQTPKHLITATGQRVTLRCSPRSGDLSVYWYQQSLDQGLQFLIQYYNGEERAKGNILERFSAQQFPDLHSELNLSSLELGDSALYFCASSPQVEVYNEQFFGPGTRLTVL.

This chain uses TRBV9 with TRBJ2-1; unclear D gene. Per germline, CDR1 SGDLS and CDR2 YYNGEE. V was shortened by 0 bases and J by 0 bases, with 7 bases between the two germline ends. The CDR3 is 15 amino acids. CDR3 sequence: CASSVVGSSYNEQFF. The CDR3 DNA reads as TGTGCCAGCAGCGTAGTTGGTTCCTCCTACAATGAGCAGTTCTTC.

Only a few counts were recorded for this clonotype. The chain carries TRBV4-1 and TRBJ2-7; 7 bases are a match to TRBD1. The germline V gene has CDR1 MGHRA and CDR2 YSYEKL. V lost 0 bases, J lost 4 bases, and 6 bases stayed unmatched. This CDR3 region has 15 residues. CDR3 DNA: TGCGCCAGCAGCCAAGATCTACAGGGGAATTACGAGCAGTACTTC. Encoded protein: CASSQDLQGNYEQYF.

This clonotype occurred many times. The J gene is TRBJ2-7, the V gene TRBV29-1; D remains unclear. The CDR3 contains 14 residues. Per germline, CDR1 SQVTM and CDR2 ANQGSEA. Trimming took 4 bases from V and 1 from J, leaving 14 bases between them. In nucleotides, the CDR3 is TGCAGCGTTGTTCTGGGGTGGCAGTCCTACGAGCAGTACTTC. This translates into CSVVLGWQSYEQYF.

This CDR3 reads CASSHSGLGWNEQYF. The CDR3 region has the DNA TGTGCCAGCAGCCACTCAGGTTTGGGGTGGAACGAGCAGTACTTC. The chain is built from TRBV3-1 and TRBJ2-7; D gene uncertain. Trimming cost V 3 bases and J 5 bases, with 17 bases left between them. Germline V gives CDR1 LGHDT, CDR2 YNNKEL (reference sequence). CDR3 length: 15 residues.

This clonotype has a count of ten or more. J is TRBJ2-5 and V is TRBV6-1; D might be TRBD2 (5 bases). Trimming stripped 8 bases from V and 4 bases from J, with 20 bases between. CDR3 length: 15 amino acids. Germline values: CDR1 MNHNS, CDR2 SASEGT. As DNA, the CDR3 is TGTGCCAGCCGGACCGGAAGCGGCCAGGTAGAGACCCAGTACTTC. It encodes CASRTGSGQVETQYF.

This clonotype has just a few counts. This rearrangement joins TRBV5-1 to TRBJ2-7; 15 positions match TRBD2. Germline values: CDR1 SGHRS, CDR2 YFSETQ. Trimming cost V 4 bases and J 0 bases; bases outside gene matches: 8. The CDR3 extends over 18 amino acids. The CDR3 sequence is CASSPGTSGRTSSYEQYF. For the CDR3, the DNA is TGCGCCAGCAGCCCCGGGACTAGCGGGAGGACGAGCTCCTACGAGCAGTACTTC.

This chain joins TRBV4-3 and TRBJ2-5, with D tentatively TRBD2 (5 bases). The CDR3 runs to 17 residues. V dropped 0 bases and J dropped 2 bases, with 16 bases sitting between them. Germline V gives CDR1 LGHNA, CDR2 YSLEER. The CDR3 sequence: CASSQERRSELQETQYF. In DNA, the CDR3 is TGCGCCAGCAGCCAAGAAAGGAGGTCAGAGCTACAAGAGACCCAGTACTTC.

The rearrangement joins TRBV18 to TRBJ2-3, with D maybe TRBD1 (5 bases). CDR3 size: 14 residues. V lost 4 bases, J lost 0 bases, and 8 bases lay in between. The germline gives CDR1 KGHSH, CDR2 LQKENI. CDR3 in amino acids: CASSRTQSTDTQYF. CDR3 coding DNA: TGTGCCAGCTCACGGACACAAAGCACAGATACGCAGTATTTT.